This TCR beta chain originates from a study of T cell responses to AZD1222 COVID-19 vaccine. Study summary: Some second doses came at about 4 weeks and others at about 12 weeks; these were pooled.

Germline assignment: CDR1 LNHDA and CDR2 SQIVND (reference sequence). This CDR3 comprises 14 residues. The V and J ends lost 7 bases and 2 bases respectively, with 15 bases between them. The method was immunoSEQ multiplex PCR; TCRdb's version includes in-frame clones alone and lacks a portion of them. This table holds about 100,000 clones, around 94% found once. A few counts support this clone. Its specificity is not known. Findings and limits, study-wide: Targeting of unmutated variant regions was reportedly seen in nearly half of spike-specific TCRs. Donors were chiefly white British, with a greater number of females, and clonal diversity was perhaps underestimated. Spike-wide coverage was observed for vaccine-associated CD4 TCRs, with dominant responses at 160-218 and 743-854.

The source was peripheral blood, collected on day 0 of AZD1222 vaccination. The chain is built from TRBV19 and TRBJ2-7, with D perhaps matching TRBD1 (6 bases). The clonotype comes from an adult in good health. The CDR3 DNA sequence: TGTGCCAGTACGAGCGACAGGAACACCTACGAGCAGTACTTC. Protein product: CASTSDRNTYEQYF.